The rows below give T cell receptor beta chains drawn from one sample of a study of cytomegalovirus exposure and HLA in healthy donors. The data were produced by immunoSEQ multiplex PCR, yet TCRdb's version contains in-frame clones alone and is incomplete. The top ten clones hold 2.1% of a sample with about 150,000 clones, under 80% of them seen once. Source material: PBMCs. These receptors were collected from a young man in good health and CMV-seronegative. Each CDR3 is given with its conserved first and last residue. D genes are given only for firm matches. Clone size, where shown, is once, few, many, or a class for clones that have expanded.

CDR3 protein: CASSFSTGGYTF
CDR3 DNA: TGCGCCAGCAGCTTTTCTACAGGCGGCTACACCTTC
D gene: .
J gene: TRBJ1-2
clone size: .
V gene: TRBV5-1

CDR3 protein: CASGERRGRVNGYTF
CDR3 DNA: TGTGCCAGCGGGGAGAGGCGGGGGAGAGTGAATGGCTACACCTTC
D gene: .
J gene: TRBJ1-2
clone size: .
V gene: TRBV21-1

CDR3 protein: CASSRRQGARTEAFF
CDR3 DNA: TGTGCCAGCAGTCGCCGACAGGGGGCGCGTACTGAAGCTTTCTTT
D gene: TRBD1
J gene: TRBJ1-1
clone size: .
V gene: TRBV4-2

CDR3 protein: CASSTGQASNQPQHF
CDR3 DNA: TGTGCCAGTAGTACTGGACAGGCTAGCAATCAGCCCCAGCATTTT
D gene: TRBD1
J gene: TRBJ1-5
clone size: few
V gene: TRBV19

CDR3 protein: CASTYTGGSYNEQFF
CDR3 DNA: TGTGCCAGCACTTATACAGGGGGCTCCTACAATGAGCAGTTCTTC
D gene: TRBD1
J gene: TRBJ2-1
clone size: .
V gene: TRBV28

CDR3 protein: CSVGEAGRYGYTF
CDR3 DNA: TGCAGCGTTGGGGAGGCAGGCCGCTATGGCTACACCTTC
D gene: .
J gene: TRBJ1-2
clone size: .
V gene: TRBV29-1

CDR3 protein: CSVAGTVAGVGYTF
CDR3 DNA: TGCAGCGTAGCAGGGACAGTAGCCGGAGTGGGCTACACCTTC
D gene: TRBD1
J gene: TRBJ1-2
clone size: .
V gene: TRBV29-1

CDR3 protein: CASPKITGTGKGSYGYTF
CDR3 DNA: TGTGCCAGTCCAAAGATAACTGGGACAGGGAAGGGCTCGTATGGCTACACCTTC
D gene: TRBD1
J gene: TRBJ1-2
clone size: .
V gene: TRBV19

CDR3 protein: CAWSAAGGTDTQYF
CDR3 DNA: TGTGCCTGGAGCGCAGCGGGGGGCACAGATACGCAGTATTTT
D gene: TRBD2
J gene: TRBJ2-3
clone size: .
V gene: TRBV30

CDR3 protein: CASSDTLNYGYTF
CDR3 DNA: TGTGCCAGCAGTGATACACTAAACTATGGCTACACCTTC
D gene: .
J gene: TRBJ1-2
clone size: .
V gene: TRBV6-1

CDR3 protein: CASSYGTPAYEQYF
CDR3 DNA: TGTGCCAGCAGTTACGGGACACCCGCCTACGAGCAGTACTTC
D gene: .
J gene: TRBJ2-7
clone size: .
V gene: TRBV6-5

CDR3 protein: CASSLALGAGNTIYF
CDR3 DNA: TGCGCCAGCAGCTTGGCCCTGGGAGCTGGAAACACCATATATTTT
D gene: .
J gene: TRBJ1-3
clone size: .
V gene: TRBV5-1

CDR3 protein: CASSPDRGRINEKLFF
CDR3 DNA: TGTGCCAGCAGTCCAGACAGGGGGCGCATTAATGAAAAACTGTTTTTT
D gene: TRBD1
J gene: TRBJ1-4
clone size: .
V gene: TRBV28

CDR3 protein: CASKGLGTAEAFF
CDR3 DNA: TGTGCCAGCAAGGGGCTCGGGACAGCTGAAGCTTTCTTT
D gene: TRBD1
J gene: TRBJ1-1
clone size: .
V gene: TRBV6-6

CDR3 protein: CASSQSGLNTEAFF
CDR3 DNA: TGCGCCAGCAGCCAAAGCGGATTGAACACTGAAGCTTTCTTT
D gene: .
J gene: TRBJ1-1
clone size: .
V gene: TRBV4-1

CDR3 protein: CASSRTGGTSPLHF
CDR3 DNA: TGTGCCAGCAGCCGGACAGGGGGCACGTCACCCCTCCACTTT
D gene: TRBD1
J gene: TRBJ1-6
clone size: .
V gene: TRBV7-3

CDR3 protein: CATSRPGDEQYF
CDR3 DNA: TGTGCCACCAGCCGCCCAGGGGACGAGCAGTACTTC
D gene: .
J gene: TRBJ2-7
clone size: few
V gene: TRBV15

CDR3 protein: CASGSNNLGPTGELFF
CDR3 DNA: TGTGCTAGTGGTTCAAACAATTTGGGGCCCACCGGGGAGCTGTTTTTT
D gene: .
J gene: TRBJ2-2
clone size: .
V gene: TRBV12-5

CDR3 protein: CAISGYRDEQYF
CDR3 DNA: TGTGCCATCAGCGGATACAGGGACGAGCAGTACTTC
D gene: .
J gene: TRBJ2-7
clone size: .
V gene: TRBV10-3

CDR3 protein: CASNTTGNTEAFF
CDR3 DNA: TGTGCCAGCAATACGACAGGAAACACTGAAGCTTTCTTT
D gene: .
J gene: TRBJ1-1
clone size: few
V gene: TRBV5-6

CDR3 protein: CASSQVIQGGYTF
CDR3 DNA: TGCGCCAGCAGCCAAGTAATCCAGGGTGGCTACACCTTC
D gene: .
J gene: TRBJ1-2
clone size: .
V gene: TRBV4-3

CDR3 protein: CASSPIHVSSYNEQFF
CDR3 DNA: TGTGCCAGCAGCCCCATTCATGTGAGCTCCTACAATGAGCAGTTCTTC
D gene: .
J gene: TRBJ2-1
clone size: .
V gene: TRBV9

CDR3 protein: CASLRGPSTDTQYF
CDR3 DNA: TGCGCCAGTCTGCGGGGCCCAAGCACAGATACGCAGTATTTT
D gene: .
J gene: TRBJ2-3
clone size: .
V gene: TRBV5-1

CDR3 protein: CASSPNDSYEQYF
CDR3 DNA: TGCGCCAGCAGCCCGAACGACAGCTACGAGCAGTACTTC
D gene: .
J gene: TRBJ2-7
clone size: .
V gene: TRBV5-1

CDR3 protein: CASSIAGSQETQYF
CDR3 DNA: TGTGCCAGTAGTATAGCAGGCAGCCAAGAGACCCAGTACTTC
D gene: .
J gene: TRBJ2-5
clone size: .
V gene: TRBV19

CDR3 protein: CASSRSGRTEAFF
CDR3 DNA: TGTGCCAGCAGTCGAAGCGGGCGAACTGAAGCTTTCTTT
D gene: .
J gene: TRBJ1-1
clone size: .
V gene: TRBV13

CDR3 protein: CASSQVGGGTEAFF
CDR3 DNA: TGCGCCAGCAGCCAAGTGGGGGGAGGCACTGAAGCTTTCTTT
D gene: .
J gene: TRBJ1-1
clone size: .
V gene: TRBV4-1

CDR3 protein: CASSAGNYGYTF
CDR3 DNA: TGTGCCAGCAGTGCCGGGAACTATGGCTACACCTTC
D gene: .
J gene: TRBJ1-2
clone size: .
V gene: TRBV2

CDR3 protein: CASSPGTRHNEQFF
CDR3 DNA: TGTGCCAGCAGCCCGGGGACTCGACACAATGAGCAGTTCTTC
D gene: .
J gene: TRBJ2-1
clone size: .
V gene: TRBV5-6

CDR3 protein: CASGTGLYGYTF
CDR3 DNA: TGTGCTAGTGGTACAGGGCTCTATGGCTACACCTTC
D gene: .
J gene: TRBJ1-2
clone size: .
V gene: TRBV12-5

CDR3 protein: CASSRQTGWTEAFF
CDR3 DNA: TGTGCCAGCAGCAGACAGACAGGGTGGACTGAAGCTTTCTTT
D gene: TRBD1
J gene: TRBJ1-1
clone size: once
V gene: TRBV13

CDR3 protein: CASSLGTGTREKLFF
CDR3 DNA: TGTGCCAGCAGCTTAGGGACAGGGACTCGTGAAAAACTGTTTTTT
D gene: TRBD1
J gene: TRBJ1-4
clone size: .
V gene: TRBV7-6